This T cell receptor beta chain was captured in a study of T cells after yellow fever vaccination. TCRdb processed the 5' RACE reads anew with MiXCR; each CDR3 protein has one entry. The data contain some 670,000 distinct CDR3 sequences, around 12% of them singletons. V gave up 3 bases and J gave up 4 bases, with 13 bases separating them. This CDR3 has 15 amino acids. The germline gives CDR1 ENHRY, CDR2 SYGVKD. This clonotype originated in a man in his thirties or forties who received the YFV17D yellow fever vaccine. This chain links TRBV10-3 with TRBJ2-1, with D possibly called TRBD1 or TRBD2 (5 bases each). This specimen was PBMCs, taken on the day of the yellow fever booster vaccination. The DNA for the CDR3 is TGTGCCATCAGTGATGGGGCCCGGGGTTACAATGAGCAGTTCTTC. Its translation: CAISDGARGYNEQFF.